This T cell receptor (beta chain) originates from a study of T cell responses to AZD1222 COVID-19 vaccine. Study-wide findings and caveats: It was only after the peak T cell response that any repertoires were sampled.

Only in-frame clones appear in the TCRdb table, and some are missing; sequencing was by immunoSEQ multiplex PCR. Of roughly 120,000 clones in the sample, 70% to 85% were seen once. The ends lost 1 base at V and 6 bases at J; junction bases unmatched: 0. Germline V CDR1 and CDR2: SGHNT, YYREEE (reference sequence). The CDR3 covers 14 residues. As to this clone: Its antigen remains unknown.

The sample in question was peripheral blood, obtained on day 0 of AZD1222 vaccination. The chain recombines TRBV5-4 with TRBJ2-3, with 12 bases identical to TRBD2. The sequence was obtained from an adult in good health. The CDR3 bases are TGTGCCAGCAGCTTGCTAGCGGGGGGGGATACGCAGTATTTT. This gives the protein CASSLLAGGDTQYF. Variable domain in full (rest from reference TRBV5-4 and TRBJ2-3): ETGVTQSPTHLIKTRGQQVTLRCSSQSGHNTVSWYQQALGQGPQFIFQYYREEENGRGNFPPRFSGLQFPNYSSELNVNALELDDSALYLCASSLLAGGDTQYFGPGTRLTVL.